Listed here is a single T cell receptor (beta chain). Its antigen is currently unknown. This record comes from a study of blood T cells in healthy people across ages. General study points: Long-lived donors had more naive CD4+ cells and higher diversity than aged donors.

Combining a sample-barcoded 5' primer with a J-beta primer mix, a second PCR ran for about 7 to 11 cycles. TCRdb reprocessed the 5' RACE reads via MiXCR and lists one record per CDR3 protein. In the table there are about 590,000 distinct CDR3 sequences, approximately 30% of which are singletons. The CDR3 runs to 14 residues. Germline assignment: CDR1 LNHDA and CDR2 SQIVND (reference sequence). The study isolated at least 7 million PBMCs from each sample. The origin of this receptor is a woman of 80 years or more in good health. The rearrangement joins TRBV19 to TRBJ2-1; D is perhaps TRBD1 or TRBD2 (5 bases each). The DNA end is a closer match to TRBJ2-7, so the J assignment may be wrong. Sequencing was done on a sample of blood. The CDR3 DNA follows: TGTGCCAGTAGTCCCGGGACGGCCACGTCCGAGCAGTACTTC. As protein: CASSPGTATSEQYF.